This record looks at one TCR beta chain sequence and its context. The data originate from a study of blood T cell repertoires in COVID-19. Trimming took 3 bases from V and 5 from J, leaving 13 bases between them. The germline V gene has CDR1 MNHEY and CDR2 SVGAGI. The CDR3 totals 14 residues. Profiling relied on immunoSEQ multiplex PCR, and the TCRdb table lists in-frame clones only, not all of them. The sample holds about 350,000 clones, about 86% seen once. The V and J genes are TRBV6-5 and TRBJ1-2; D perhaps matches TRBD1 (6 bases). This clonotype originated in a woman between 55 and 75 years old with COVID-19, enrolled during active disease. Sequenced sample: peripheral blood. CDR3 loop: CASSYAGGSYGYTF. CDR3 DNA sequence: TGTGCCAGCAGTTATGCGGGGGGCTCTTATGGCTACACCTTC.